These 17 T cell receptor beta chains share one sample of origin, sequenced in a study of blood T cell repertoires in COVID-19. Repertoires were generated with immunoSEQ multiplex PCR, while TCRdb's copy carries only in-frame clones and drops some. This sample has 95,000 to 110,000 clones; over 75% occur once, and the top ten carry 6.2%. The sample comprised peripheral blood. The receptor set was obtained from a human donor in a cohort sampled during active COVID-19.

The chain has TRBV9 and TRBJ1-6; possibly TRBD1 for D (6 bases). The germline V gene encodes CDR1 SGDLS and CDR2 YYNGEE. The V end lost 0 bases, the J end lost 8 bases, and 9 bases lay between the germline ends. The CDR3 consists of 14 residues. The CDR3 DNA is TGTGCCAGCAGCGTAGAGGGACAAGATTCACCCCTCCACTTT. The encoded protein is CASSVEGQDSPLHF.

Worth noting for this clone: At one of its ends the junction is not consistent with the germline gene, which may arise from a read error. The gene calls are TRBV19 and TRBJ2-1; TRBD2 agrees at 16 bases. This CDR3 has 14 residues. CDR1 is LNHDA and CDR2 is SQIVND in the germline V gene (reference sequence). The CDR3 reads CASSIPGTSGGAIF. The CDR3 DNA sequence: TGTGCCAGTAGTATCCCCGGGACTAGCGGGGGGGCGATCTTC.

The genes are TRBV9 and TRBJ2-3; D is unresolved. This CDR3 region has 14 residues. V was shortened by 0 bases and J by 0 bases, with 5 bases between the two germline ends. Germline CDR1 and CDR2: SGDLS and YYNGEE. The CDR3 spells CASSVAHSTDTQYF. The CDR3 DNA follows: TGTGCCAGCAGCGTAGCACATAGCACAGATACGCAGTATTTT. The complete variable domain, with remaining parts taken from reference TRBV9 and TRBJ2-3, reads DSGVTQTPKHLITATGQRVTLRCSPRSGDLSVYWYQQSLDQGLQFLIQYYNGEERAKGNILERFSAQQFPDLHSELNLSSLELGDSALYFCASSVAHSTDTQYFGPGTRLTVL.

The rearrangement links TRBV28 to TRBJ1-1; a weak D match, TRBD1 (6 bases). Germline-derived CDR1 and CDR2 are MDHEN and SYDVKM. The CDR3 spans 15 residues. Trimming cost V 4 bases and J 0 bases, with 12 bases left between them. CDR3 protein: CASSSPGHLNTEAFF. The DNA of the CDR3 is TGTGCCAGCAGTTCCCCGGGACACCTGAACACTGAAGCTTTCTTT.

The chain uses TRBV7-3 and TRBJ2-1; 10 bases align to TRBD2. Trimming removed 4 bases from V and 4 bases from J; junction bases left unmatched: 4. The CDR3 extends over 15 amino acids. Looked up from germline, CDR1 is SGHTA and CDR2 is FQGTGA. The CDR3 region has the DNA TGTGCCAGCAGCTACAGCGGGGGGGCATACAATGAGCAGTTCTTC. It encodes CASSYSGGAYNEQFF.

The chain uses TRBV30 and TRBJ2-3; 11 bases are a match to TRBD2. The germline V gene encodes CDR1 GTSNPN and CDR2 SVGIG (reference sequence). The CDR3 has 16 residues. V was pared by 1 base and J by 6 bases, with 9 bases of the junction left unmatched. The CDR3 spells CAWSAYRLAGSDTQYF. CDR3 DNA: TGTGCCTGGAGTGCCTATCGACTAGCGGGATCGGATACGCAGTATTTT.

This chain joins TRBV11-3 and TRBJ2-1; 7 bases match TRBD2. V shed 1 base, J shed 8 bases, and the junction held 8 bases outside the gene matches. The CDR3 consists of 15 residues. Germline V gene lookup returns CDR1 SGHNT and CDR2 YENEEA. CDR3 bases: TGTGCCAGCAGCTTAGGAGCGGGACGCGTCGATGAGCAGTTCTTC. It codes for CASSLGAGRVDEQFF.

This sequence joins TRBV7-3 and TRBJ2-1; 11 bases are a match to TRBD2. Unmatched junction bases numbered 0, after V lost 3 bases and J lost 2 bases. Germline CDR1 and CDR2: SGHTA and FQGTGA. The CDR3 covers 15 residues. The CDR3 here is CASSFSGRAYNEQFF. As DNA, the CDR3 is TGTGCCAGCAGCTTTAGCGGGAGGGCCTACAATGAGCAGTTCTTC.

This chain uses TRBV3-1 (or the pseudogene TRBV3-2) with TRBJ2-7; 9 bases fit TRBD1. The V and J ends lost 6 bases and 8 bases, in that order; junction bases with no gene match: 14. Germline V lookup: CDR1 LGHDT, CDR2 YNNKEL (reference sequence). This CDR3 spans 15 amino acids. The CDR3: CASRREGTGYHKQYF. CDR3 in DNA: TGTGCCAGCAGAAGGGAAGGGACAGGGTACCACAAGCAGTACTTC.

The rearrangement links TRBV24-1 to TRBJ2-7; TRBD1 matches 7 bases. This CDR3 comprises 16 residues. After removal of 5 bases from V and 3 bases from J, the junction contained 12 bases not matched to a gene. The germline gives CDR1 KGHDR, CDR2 SFDVKD. In nucleotides, the CDR3 is TGTGCCACCAGTGCCCCCCGGGACAGAGGAGACTACGAGCAGTACTTC. Protein: CATSAPRDRGDYEQYF.

The rearrangement links TRBV5-4 to TRBJ2-3, with a possible D match to TRBD1 (5 bases). In germline, CDR1 is SGHNT, CDR2 YYREEE (reference sequence). The CDR3 has 16 amino acids. Trimming took 0 bases from V and 4 from J, leaving 15 bases between them. This CDR3 reads CASSLGWRQNSDTQYF. Written as DNA, the CDR3 is TGTGCCAGCAGCTTGGGTTGGAGACAGAACTCAGATACGCAGTATTTT.

This rearrangement joins TRBV28 to TRBJ1-2; tentatively, D is TRBD1 (6 bases). This CDR3 has 14 amino acids. CDR1 and CDR2 from the germline V gene are MDHEN and SYDVKM. V lost 5 bases, J lost 3 bases, and 13 bases lay in between. The CDR3 is CASSAQGWDYGYTF. The CDR3 DNA reads TGTGCCAGCAGTGCTCAGGGGTGGGACTATGGCTACACCTTC.

The V gene is TRBV28, the J gene TRBJ1-3, with 11 positions matching TRBD1. Per the germline V gene, CDR1 is MDHEN and CDR2 is SYDVKM. With V trimmed by 7 bases and J by 3 bases, 8 bases remained unmatched. The CDR3 loop spans 16 amino acids. CDR3 protein: CASTDAGTGGGNTIYF. The CDR3 DNA sequence: TGTGCCAGCACCGACGCCGGGACAGGGGGTGGAAACACCATATATTTT.

The J gene is TRBJ2-7, the V gene TRBV28; no firm D call. Per the germline V gene, CDR1 is MDHEN and CDR2 is SYDVKM. With 5 bases removed from V and 3 bases from J, the gap between germline ends came to 5 bases. The CDR3 sequence is 11 residues long. The CDR3 DNA follows: TGTGCCAGCAGTACGGGCTACGAGCAGTACTTC. Translation gives CASSTGYEQYF.

The chain uses TRBV6-1 and TRBJ1-6; 7 bases are shared with TRBD1. V shed 1 base and J 10 bases; nucleotides not matched to a gene: 10. This CDR3 comprises 16 residues. The germline CDR1 and CDR2 sequences are MNHNS and SASEGT. This chain's CDR3 is CASSEGAVGGGSPLHF. CDR3 in DNA: TGTGCCAGCAGTGAAGGCGCGGTAGGGGGCGGGTCACCCCTCCACTTT.

The J gene is TRBJ1-4, the V gene TRBV7-9; D is perhaps TRBD1 (5 bases). The CDR3 is made up of 13 amino acids. Trimming took off 3 bases at V and 5 bases at J, with 7 bases between the two ends. Germline lookup yields CDR1 SEHNR and CDR2 FQNEAQ (reference sequence). DNA for the CDR3: TGTGCCAGCAGCTTGGGGGGGAATGAAAAACTGTTTTTT. It is translated as CASSLGGNEKLFF.

V usage is TRBV2 and J usage is TRBJ2-5, with 10 nucleotides matching TRBD2. Germline CDR1 reads SNHLY; CDR2 reads FYNNEI. V lost 7 bases, J lost 4 bases, and 9 bases stayed unmatched. The CDR3 length is 15 residues. The CDR3 coding sequence is TGTGCCAGCAACGGACTAGCGGATAGGGGAGAGACCCAGTACTTC. Its protein is CASNGLADRGETQYF.